These T cell receptor beta chains were read from a single sample in a study of blood T cell repertoires in COVID-19. Only in-frame clones appear in the TCRdb table, and some are missing; sequencing was by immunoSEQ multiplex PCR. The table has roughly 400,000 clones, more than 80% seen once. Sequenced input: PBMCs or T cells enriched from blood (not recorded which). Every receptor here comes from a man younger than 40 who had recovered from COVID-19. The CDR3 runs from the conserved cysteine through the conserved F or W. A D gene is named only where the DNA matches it firmly. Size tells how often a clone was seen (once, few, many) or the class of an expanded clone, and some rows leave it out.

V,size,D,J,length,CDR3,DNA
TRBV6-1,.,TRBD2,TRBJ2-5,16,CASSEFSSGFQETQYF,TGTGCCAGCAGTGAATTTTCTAGCGGGTTCCAAGAGACCCAGTACTTC
TRBV6-4,few,.,TRBJ1-1,13,CASSDSRQTEAFF,TGTGCCAGCAGTGACAGCAGACAGACTGAAGCTTTCTTT
TRBV29-1,.,.,TRBJ1-2,12,CSVRGTDYGYTF,TGCAGCGTGAGGGGGACGGACTATGGCTACACCTTC
TRBV24-1,once,TRBD1,TRBJ2-6,18,CATSGGAGGASGANVLTF,TGTGCCACCAGTGGAGGGGCAGGGGGCGCTTCGGGGGCCAACGTCCTGACTTTC
TRBV18,.,.,TRBJ1-2,14,CASSPARVDYGYTF,TGTGCCAGCTCACCAGCGCGAGTCGATTATGGCTACACCTTC
TRBV13,.,.,TRBJ1-4,14,CASSLVRSGEKLFF,TGTGCCAGCAGCTTAGTCCGGAGTGGTGAAAAACTGTTTTTT
TRBV19,.,.,TRBJ2-5,12,CASSIWGKTQYF,TGTGCCAGTAGTATATGGGGCAAGACCCAGTACTTC
TRBV14,.,TRBD2,TRBJ2-3,15,CASSRLAGEGVTQYF,TGTGCCAGCAGCCGACTAGCGGGAGAGGGGGTGACGCAGTATTTT
TRBV5-1,.,.,TRBJ2-3,13,CASSEGGTDTQYF,TGCGCCAGCAGTGAGGGAGGCACAGATACGCAGTATTTT
TRBV6-5,.,TRBD1,TRBJ2-7,15,CASSPNRDSSYEQYF,TGTGCCAGCAGCCCCAACCGGGACAGCTCCTACGAGCAGTACTTC
TRBV12-3/TRBV12-4,.,TRBD1,TRBJ2-5,13,CASRRTGEETQYF,TGTGCCAGCAGGCGGACAGGGGAAGAGACCCAGTACTTC
TRBV9,.,.,TRBJ1-3,13,CASSAGAGNTIYF,TGTGCCAGCAGCGCAGGGGCTGGAAACACCATATATTTT
TRBV25-1,many,.,TRBJ1-1,16,CASSEYFGDLNTEAFF,.
TRBV28,once,TRBD1,TRBJ1-5,16,CASSPPGQVSGQPQHF,TGTGCCAGCAGTCCCCCCGGACAGGTTAGCGGTCAGCCCCAGCATTTT
TRBV24-1,.,.,TRBJ2-1,12,CATSRLGLEQFF,TGTGCCACCAGCAGACTGGGGCTTGAGCAGTTCTTC
TRBV19,.,TRBD1,TRBJ2-7,14,CASSTDRGSYEQYF,TGTGCCAGTAGTACAGACAGGGGATCCTACGAGCAGTACTTC